These 32 T cell receptor beta chains were all obtained from the same sample, sequenced in a study of regulatory T cells in long-lasting Graves disease (dated by TCRdb to about 2021). The library came from multiplex PCR. Sequencer: Illumina HiSeq 4000. iRepertoire HTBI primers and Arm-PCR amplification of CDR3 regions were used to construct TCR beta libraries. TCRdb redid the processing of the public reads, applying fastp at Q25 and MiXCR, and retained in-frame beta chains. Entries are consolidated by CDR3 protein sequence, retaining the most common genes and DNA. This sample has 350,000 to 500,000 distinct CDR3 sequences in its table, and 21% of those were observed once. Together, the top ten hold approximately 14% of the sample. The sample's time point, from its label and the paper: persistent/refractory GD, antithyroid drugs over 5 years with positive TRAb. For both TCR sequencing and RNA sequencing, RNA was extracted from PBMCs using TRIzol.

The sample was peripheral blood mononuclear cells (PBMCs), taken when the disease was refractory, from a patient treated with antithyroid drugs. The receptors derive from a female donor with Graves disease.

On this clonotype: A far larger clone lies a single base away; this is likely a read error. The chain recombines TRBV27 with TRBJ2-7, with D uncertain. The CDR3 has 14 residues. The germline V gene has CDR1 MNHEY and CDR2 SMNVEV (reference sequence). The CDR3 coding sequence is TGTGCCAGCAGTTTAACTCAGAGCTCCTACGGGCAGTACTTC. Encoded protein: CASSLTQSSYGQYF.

This clonotype was seen a few times. The chain uses TRBV11-2 and TRBJ1-5; no definite D call. V lost 1 base to trimming and J lost 0 bases, with 10 bases between them. Germline loops: CDR1 SGHAT, CDR2 FQNNGV. The CDR3 loop spans 16 amino acids. CDR3 in amino acids: CASSLGAPYSNQPQHF. Here the CDR3 DNA reads TGTGCCAGCAGCTTAGGTGCACCGTATAGCAATCAGCCCCAGCATTTT.

There are a few counts of this clonotype. The chain links TRBV9 to TRBJ2-5; tentatively, D is TRBD1 (5 bases). The V gene's germline CDR1 is SGDLS and CDR2 YYNGEE. V lost 4 bases and J lost 1, with 14 bases in between. The CDR3 extends over 15 amino acids. The CDR3 bases are TGTGCCAGCAGCTCCTATCTCCAGGGCCAAGAGACCCAGTACTTC. Protein product: CASSSYLQGQETQYF.

This sequence joins TRBV29-1 and TRBJ1-4; tentative D call: TRBD1 (6 bases). Germline V gene lookup returns CDR1 SQVTM and CDR2 ANQGSEA. Trimming pared 2 bases from V and 6 bases from J, leaving 10 bases between. This CDR3 contains 13 residues. In DNA, the CDR3 is TGCAGCGTTGAACAGGGGTGGGATGAAAAACTGTTTTTT. Translated: CSVEQGWDEKLFF.

This clonotype was detected ten times or more. This chain links TRBV7-3 with TRBJ2-1; TRBD2 might be the D (5 bases). With 2 bases removed from V and 11 bases from J, the gap between germline ends came to 16 bases. Germline loops: CDR1 SGHTA, CDR2 FQGTGA. This CDR3 is 14 amino acids long. The CDR3 protein is CASSLEVGLGQQFF. CDR3 DNA sequence: TGTGCCAGCAGCTTAGAGGTAGGACTCGGACAGCAGTTCTTC.

This clonotype was seen more than once but under ten times. This chain links TRBV5-5 with TRBJ2-7, with a tentative D call TRBD1 (6 bases). The germline V gene has CDR1 SGHKS and CDR2 YYEKEE (reference sequence). The CDR3 has 13 residues. Trimming took 4 bases from V and 5 from J, leaving 13 bases between them. This CDR3 is CASSAQGGNEQYF. CDR3 sequence (DNA): TGTGCCAGCAGCGCACAGGGTGGTAACGAGCAGTACTTC.

This clonotype was picked up many times. The CDR3 here is CASSEARAELNYEQYF. The CDR3 coding sequence is TGTGCCAGCAGTGAAGCGCGAGCGGAACTTAACTACGAGCAGTACTTC. The chain links TRBV2 to TRBJ2-7; D perhaps matches TRBD2 (5 bases). Trimming left V 0 bases short and J 3 bases short, with 15 bases between. CDR3 length: 16 residues. Germline V CDR1 and CDR2: SNHLY, FYNNEI. Based on the CDR3 plus reference TRBV2 and TRBJ2-7, the full variable domain is EPEVTQTPSHQVTQMGQEVILRCVPISNHLYFYWYRQILGQKVEFLVSFYNNEISEKSEIFDDQFSVERPDGSNFTLKIRSTKLEDSAMYFCASSEARAELNYEQYFGPGTRLTVT.

A few counts support this clonotype. The rearrangement links TRBV12-3 or TRBV12-4 to TRBJ2-3; 13 bases fit TRBD2. CDR3 length: 20 residues. Trimming took 4 bases from V and 1 from J; bases not matched to a gene: 14. CDR3 residues: CASSSDPPTGLAGRTDTQYF. Written as DNA, the CDR3 is TGTGCCAGCAGTTCCGACCCCCCGACGGGACTAGCGGGACGCACAGATACGCAGTATTTT.

This clonotype was counted many times. The V call is TRBV10-3, the J call TRBJ1-1, with 8 bases matching TRBD1. Unmatched junction bases numbered 4, after V lost 6 bases and J lost 1 base. CDR1 and CDR2 (germline): ENHRY, SYGVKD. The CDR3 loop spans 14 amino acids. The CDR3 protein is CAIRGDRGNTEAFF. In nucleotides, the CDR3 is TGTGCCATCAGGGGCGACAGGGGGAACACTGAAGCTTTCTTT.

The chain carries TRBV11-2 and TRBJ2-1, with 7 bases matching TRBD2. The J segment lost 9 bases and the V segment lost 2 bases, leaving 10 bases of the junction unmatched. The CDR3 has 15 amino acids. Germline V gives CDR1 SGHAT, CDR2 FQNNGV. The CDR3: CASSLTASGGTEQFF. In DNA form, the CDR3 reads TGTGCCAGCAGCTTAACGGCTAGCGGTGGGACTGAGCAGTTCTTC.

This clonotype was observed many times. V is TRBV11-1 and J is TRBJ2-2; 10 bases align to TRBD1. V lost 7 bases and J lost 5; bases outside the gene matches: 4. The CDR3 has 14 residues. Germline loops: CDR1 SGHAT, CDR2 FQDESV (reference sequence). The CDR3 region has the DNA TGTGCCAGCATCGACAGGGGGCGGACCGGGGAGCTGTTTTTT. It specifies CASIDRGRTGELFF.

V usage is TRBV5-6 and J usage is TRBJ2-3, with 13 nucleotides matching TRBD2. The CDR3 consists of 17 residues. The J segment lost 6 bases and the V segment lost 4 bases, leaving 11 bases of the junction unmatched. CDR1 SGHDT and CDR2 YYEEEE come from the germline V gene. DNA for the CDR3: TGTGCCAGCAGCGCGCTACTAGCGGGAGGGCCAAAGGATACGCAGTATTTT. It encodes CASSALLAGGPKDTQYF.

This clonotype was counted only a few times. This clone may be a read error of a much larger clone one base away. The chain is built from TRBV9 and TRBJ2-2; D ambiguous. The V end lost 1 base, the J end lost 4 bases, and 5 bases lay between the germline ends. Germline CDR1 SGDLS, CDR2 YYNGEE. The CDR3 extends over 13 amino acids. The CDR3 is CASSVTVTGELFF. CDR3 DNA: TGTGCCAGCAGCGTAACGGTCACCGGGGAGCTGTTTTTT.

This clonotype was seen only a few times. J is TRBJ2-7 and V is TRBV19, with TRBD1 matching 9 bases. Looked up from germline, CDR1 is LNHDA and CDR2 is SQIVND (reference sequence). This CDR3 is built from 15 residues. Losses at the gene ends were 6 bases for V and 1 base for J; bases not matched to a gene: 7. The CDR3: CASSGAGTGSYEQYF. Here the CDR3 DNA reads TGTGCCAGTAGCGGGGCCGGGACAGGGTCCTACGAGCAGTACTTC.

This chain uses TRBV30 with TRBJ2-3; the D is unclear. This CDR3 spans 14 amino acids. Germline values: CDR1 GTSNPN, CDR2 SVGIG (reference sequence). The V end lost 4 bases, the J end lost 4 bases, and 15 bases lay between the germline ends. The CDR3, as DNA: TGTGCCTGGACCGACGGAGCCTTCGCAGATACGCAGTATTTT. As protein: CAWTDGAFADTQYF.

At least ten counts were recorded for this clonotype. CDR3 nucleotides: TGTGCCATCAGTGAGAGCGGGGGACCGCGTAACTATGGCTACACCTTC. Translating gives CAISESGGPRNYGYTF. The chain has TRBV10-3 and TRBJ1-2; D is possibly TRBD1 (5 bases). V was clipped by 2 bases and J by 1 base, with 14 bases between them. The germline CDR1 and CDR2 sequences are ENHRY and SYGVKD. This CDR3 spans 16 amino acids.

This clonotype was detected many times. The chain employs TRBV27 and TRBJ2-5; 13 nucleotides align to TRBD2. V shed 5 bases, J shed 9 bases, and the junction held 9 bases outside the gene matches. Per germline, CDR1 MNHEY and CDR2 SMNVEV (reference sequence). The CDR3 sequence is 15 residues long. This CDR3 reads CASSTWTSGGRAQYF. The CDR3 coding sequence is TGTGCCAGCAGTACTTGGACTAGCGGGGGTCGCGCCCAGTACTTC.

This clonotype appeared many times. CDR3: CASNSGLQETQYF. The CDR3 DNA follows: TGTGCCAGCAATTCAGGGCTCCAAGAGACCCAGTACTTC. The chain uses TRBV2 and TRBJ2-5, with D tentatively TRBD1 (5 bases). This CDR3 contains 13 residues. V was clipped by 7 bases and J by 1 base, with 10 bases between them. Germline CDR1 and CDR2: SNHLY and FYNNEI.

This clonotype was picked up a small number of times. The CDR3 nucleotides read TGTGCCAGCAGCTTAAATGCTGCCAATGAGCAGTTCTTC. Its protein is CASSLNAANEQFF. The chain is built from TRBV11-3 and TRBJ2-1; D gene unclear. Germline lookup yields CDR1 SGHNT and CDR2 YENEEA. This CDR3 spans 13 amino acids. The ends were cut back, 2 bases at V and 6 bases at J, with 8 bases in the middle.

This clonotype was observed at least ten times. V usage is TRBV20-1 and J usage is TRBJ2-5; weak D call: TRBD2 (6 bases). Germline CDR1 reads DFQATT; CDR2 reads SNEGSKA (reference sequence). There are 12 residues in the CDR3. Trimming removed 4 bases at V and 5 bases at J, with 11 bases between. The CDR3 DNA reads as TGCAGTGCTAAAGGCGGGGAGGAGACCCAGTACTTC. Its protein is CSAKGGEETQYF.

Details on this clonotype: A much larger clone is a single base away; this may be a read error. CDR3 DNA: TGTGCCTGGAGCCTACGCCTGATGAGCGGGAAGCTGTTTTTT. Residues: CAWSLRLMSGKLFF. The V and J genes are TRBV30 and TRBJ2-2; TRBD2 matches 7 bases. Germline-derived CDR1 and CDR2 are GTSNPN and SVGIG (reference sequence). CDR3 length: 14 residues.

In its sample, this clonotype was seen many times. V and J are TRBV28 and TRBJ1-5; D might be TRBD1 (5 bases). CDR3 length: 16 amino acids. The germline V gene encodes CDR1 MDHEN and CDR2 SYDVKM. Trimming took off 6 bases at V and 0 bases at J, with 15 bases between the two ends. In DNA, the CDR3 is TGTGCCAGCAGCCCCCCCGAAGACAGTAGCAATCAGCCCCAGCATTTT. Its translation is CASSPPEDSSNQPQHF.

This clonotype appeared a few times. The rearrangement joins TRBV20-1 to TRBJ2-7, with 7 bases that match TRBD1. Trimming at V came to 4 bases and at J to 2 bases, leaving 8 bases not matched to a gene. The CDR3 runs to 14 residues. Germline CDR1 DFQATT, CDR2 SNEGSKA (reference sequence). CDR3 coding DNA: TGCAGTGCTAACCCGGGACAGCGTACCTACGAGCAGTACTTC. Translation gives CSANPGQRTYEQYF.

The chain joins TRBV10-3 to TRBJ1-1; 9 nucleotides align to TRBD1. With 6 bases clipped from V and 5 bases from J, the junction kept 10 bases outside the gene matches. The CDR3 spans 15 residues. Germline CDR1 is ENHRY and CDR2 is SYGVKD. The CDR3 here is CAIRKDRGIGTEAFF. DNA for the CDR3: TGTGCCATCAGAAAAGACAGGGGGATCGGAACTGAAGCTTTCTTT.

Remarks on this clonotype: A much larger clone differs by one base, so this may be a read error. V is TRBV14 and J is TRBJ2-7; D unresolved. The CDR3 sequence is 13 residues long. The germline V gene has CDR1 SGHDN and CDR2 FVKESK. CDR3 nucleotide sequence: TGTGCCGGCAGCCGCAAAAGCTCCTACGAGCAGTACTTC. Amino acids: CAGSRKSSYEQYF.

There are a few counts of this clonotype. The chain carries TRBV5-1 and TRBJ1-1, with D tentatively TRBD1 (6 bases). The CDR3 spans 15 residues. V was cut by 0 bases and J by 4 bases, with 13 bases left in between. Germline V gene lookup returns CDR1 SGHRS and CDR2 YFSETQ. Here the CDR3 reads CASSLAQGGGTEAFF. For the CDR3, the DNA is TGCGCCAGCAGCTTGGCCCAGGGAGGGGGCACTGAAGCTTTCTTT.

This clonotype was seen many times. The genes are TRBV6-1 and TRBJ2-5; possibly TRBD2 for D (5 bases). V gave up 6 bases and J gave up 5 bases, with 19 bases separating them. This CDR3 spans 15 amino acids. Germline V gene sequence: CDR1 MNHNS, CDR2 SASEGT. CDR3 region: CASSPEGYAAETQYF. CDR3 sequence (DNA): TGTGCCAGCAGCCCAGAGGGATATGCAGCGGAGACCCAGTACTTC.

V is TRBV29-1 and J is TRBJ1-1, with 9 bases lining up with TRBD1. The CDR3 consists of 14 residues. Germline V gene lookup returns CDR1 SQVTM and CDR2 ANQGSEA. V shed 5 bases, J shed 1 base, and the junction held 5 bases outside the gene matches. The CDR3 loop is CSVLGQGANTEAFF. In DNA form, the CDR3 reads TGCAGCGTTTTGGGACAGGGTGCGAACACTGAAGCTTTCTTT.

The V and J genes are TRBV6-1 and TRBJ2-5; 7 bases agree with TRBD2. Trimming cost V 3 bases and J 3 bases; bases outside gene matches: 19. The CDR3 has 19 residues. Germline assignment: CDR1 MNHNS and CDR2 SASEGT. CDR3 nucleotides: TGTGCCAGCAGTGACTCCCCCTGGGCTAGCGGAAACCTTAAAGAGACCCAGTACTTC. Protein product: CASSDSPWASGNLKETQYF.

This clonotype was seen more than once but under ten times. The J gene is TRBJ2-5, the V gene TRBV5-5; TRBD1 aligns across 8 bases. Germline V lookup: CDR1 SGHKS, CDR2 YYEKEE (reference sequence). V was clipped by 2 bases and J by 1 base; unmatched bases: 4. CDR3 length equals 15 residues. CDR3 nucleotides: TGTGCCAGCAGCTTCGGACAGGGCCCCCAAGAGACCCAGTACTTC. Amino acids: CASSFGQGPQETQYF.

V is TRBV24-1 and J is TRBJ2-1; 10 positions match TRBD2. CDR1 is KGHDR and CDR2 is SFDVKD in the germline V gene. V gave up 3 bases and J gave up 7 bases; unmatched junction bases: 11. This CDR3 is 17 amino acids long. CDR3 bases: TGTGCCACCAGTGATGGTCACCTAGCGGGAGCTGGTAATGAGCAGTTCTTC. It is translated as CATSDGHLAGAGNEQFF.

The J gene is TRBJ2-2, the V gene TRBV28, with D perhaps matching TRBD2 (6 bases). From germline, CDR1 is MDHEN and CDR2 SYDVKM. CDR3 length equals 15 residues. Trimming left V 3 bases short and J 1 base short, with 9 bases between. The CDR3 here is CASSFWRENTGELFF. In nucleotides, the CDR3 is TGTGCCAGCAGTTTCTGGCGGGAGAACACCGGGGAGCTGTTTTTT.